Presented here are 28 T cell receptor beta chains from one specimen sequenced in a study of regulatory T cells in long-lasting Graves disease. Building the TCR beta libraries relied on iRepertoire HTBI primers, and CDR3 regions underwent Arm-PCR. TCRdb fed the multiplex PCR reads into MiXCR, producing one record per CDR3 protein. The profile covers 350,000 to 450,000 distinct CDR3 sequences, with about 15% appearing a single time and 16% taken by the ten largest. Time point specified: newly diagnosed GD, antithyroid drugs for less than 3 months. From RNA extracted from PBMCs, the TCR library was made. This sample was also put to use in a study of T cells in Graves' hyperthyroidism and ophthalmopathy.

Sequences were derived from peripheral blood mononuclear cells (PBMCs), sampled at new diagnosis, from a patient treated with antithyroid drugs. The source of these receptors is a woman aged 30 to 39 with Graves disease.

This rearrangement joins TRBV29-1 to TRBJ1-1; D unresolved. Germline V CDR1 and CDR2: SQVTM, ANQGSEA. The CDR3 consists of 14 residues. V gave up 0 bases and J gave up 0 bases, with 8 bases separating them. The DNA for the CDR3 is TGCAGCGTTGAAGATCGTCCGGTGAACACTGAAGCTTTCTTT. It translates to CSVEDRPVNTEAFF.

There are many counts of this clonotype. The chain has TRBV11-2 and TRBJ2-3; 9 positions match TRBD2. CDR1 is SGHAT, CDR2 FQNNGV, per germline. With 0 bases clipped from V and 6 bases from J, the junction kept 10 bases outside the gene matches. This CDR3 comprises 17 residues. This chain's CDR3 is CASSLEGLATGGDTQYF. The DNA of the CDR3 is TGTGCCAGCAGCTTAGAGGGACTAGCAACCGGGGGGGATACGCAGTATTTT.

This clonotype was found a few times. The chain joins TRBV18 to TRBJ2-7; D unresolved. V was pared by 5 bases and J by 6 bases, with 11 bases between. CDR3 length: 12 residues. Germline CDR1 KGHSH, CDR2 LQKENI. The CDR3 loop reads CASSRRPPEQYF. The CDR3 DNA reads as TGTGCCAGCTCAAGACGGCCTCCCGAGCAGTACTTC.

This clonotype was counted at least ten times. The V and J genes are TRBV2 and TRBJ2-1; TRBD2 matches 8 bases. The CDR3 covers 15 residues. Trimming cost V 6 bases and J 4 bases; bases outside gene matches: 8. CDR1 is SNHLY and CDR2 is FYNNEI in the germline V gene. This CDR3 is CASRETSDPYNEQFF. As DNA, the CDR3 is TGTGCCAGCAGGGAGACTAGCGATCCTTACAATGAGCAGTTCTTC.

As regards this clonotype: This sequence may be a read error, since a much larger clone differs from it by one base. The genes are TRBV20-1 and TRBJ2-7; possibly TRBD1 for D (5 bases). The CDR3 has 15 amino acids. Looked up from germline, CDR1 is DFQATT and CDR2 is SNEGSKA (reference sequence). The V gene lost 1 base and the J gene lost 3 bases, with 16 bases spanning the gap. DNA of the CDR3: TGCAGTGCTAGAGGTCCCCAGGGCGACCTCTACGAGCAGTACTTC. It translates to CSARGPQGDLYEQYF.

This clonotype has at least ten counts. The chain joins TRBV28 to TRBJ1-5; D is possibly TRBD1 (6 bases). The germline CDR1 and CDR2 sequences are MDHEN and SYDVKM. The CDR3 sequence is 15 residues long. Deletions cut 7 bases from V and 5 bases from J, with 18 bases between. The CDR3 here is CASKAYTGRHQPQHF. The CDR3 DNA reads as TGTGCCAGCAAGGCGTATACAGGGAGGCATCAGCCCCAGCATTTT. The full variable domain, completed using reference TRBV28 and TRBJ1-5, is DVKVTQSSRYLVKRTGEKVFLECVQDMDHENMFWYRQDPGLGLRLIYFSYDVKMKEKGDIPEGYSVSREKKERFSLILESASTNQTSMYLCASKAYTGRHQPQHFGDGTRLSIL.

The J gene is TRBJ1-2, the V gene TRBV9; no reliable D call. Germline V gives CDR1 SGDLS, CDR2 YYNGEE. The CDR3 length is 15 residues. V lost 4 bases and J 6 bases, leaving 19 bases between the germline ends. The CDR3 loop reads CASSSSVGIYDGYTF. In DNA form, the CDR3 reads TGTGCCAGCAGCTCCTCGGTTGGGATCTATGATGGCTACACCTTC.

In the case of this clonotype: A much larger clonotype is one base distant, so this may be a read error. This rearrangement joins TRBV11-2 to TRBJ1-1, with D uncertain. Germline values: CDR1 SGHAT, CDR2 FQNNGV. CDR3 length equals 15 residues. V was cut by 3 bases and J by 1 base, with 12 bases left in between. The CDR3 nucleotides are TGTGCCAGCAGCTTGTCCGGGGTGCAGAACACTGAAGCTTTCTTT. As protein: CASSLSGVQNTEAFF.

To note about this clonotype: An end of the junction does not agree with germline; a read error may underlie this. This sequence joins TRBV18 and TRBJ2-1; D is possibly TRBD2 (5 bases). CDR3 length: 13 amino acids. Germline V gene sequence: CDR1 KGHSH, CDR2 LQKENI. Here the CDR3 reads CANSPKRNNEQFF. CDR3 sequence (DNA): TGTGCCAACTCACCCAAGCGGAACAATGAGCAGTTCTTC. Complete variable domain (other parts from reference TRBV18 and TRBJ2-1): NAGVMQNPRHLVRRRGQEARLRCSPMKGHSHVYWYRQLPEEGLKFMVYLQKENIIDESGMPKERFSAEFPKEGPSILRIQQVVRGDSAAYFCANSPKRNNEQFFGPGTRLTVL.

In this sample, this clonotype turned up a few times. This could be a read error, since a much larger clone is one nucleotide away. The chain has TRBV7-9 and TRBJ2-6; unclear D gene. V was trimmed by 6 bases and J by 0 bases, leaving 6 bases between them. CDR1 and CDR2 from the germline V gene are SEHNR and FQNEAQ (reference sequence). The CDR3 consists of 14 residues. CDR3 nucleotides: TGTGCCAGCAGTATCCCCTCTGGGGCCAACGTCCTGACTTTC. Amino acids: CASSIPSGANVLTF.

In its sample, this clonotype was seen a few times. The CDR3 DNA is TGTGCCAGTAGTATGCGCCGGGGAGGAGACAAAAACATTCAGTACTTC. This gives the protein CASSMRRGGDKNIQYF. The chain couples TRBV19 to TRBJ2-4, with a tentative D call TRBD2 (6 bases). Per germline, CDR1 LNHDA and CDR2 SQIVND (reference sequence). The length of the CDR3 is 16 residues. The germline V and J ends were trimmed by 3 bases and 3 bases, with 15 bases remaining between them.

This clonotype was counted many times. The gene calls are TRBV7-9 and TRBJ2-3; 9 nucleotides agree with TRBD2. Trimming removed 9 bases from V and 4 bases from J; junction bases left unmatched: 5. CDR1 SEHNR and CDR2 FQNEAQ come from the germline V gene (reference sequence). This CDR3 comprises 13 residues. CDR3 sequence reads: CASISGSADTQYF. The CDR3 DNA follows: TGTGCCAGTATTAGCGGGAGCGCAGATACGCAGTATTTT.

This clonotype showed up many times. The chain combines TRBV7-2 with TRBJ2-7, with 11 bases identical to TRBD2. After removal of 5 bases from V and 1 base from J, the junction contained 4 bases not matched to a gene. The CDR3 runs 15 residues. The V gene's germline CDR1 is SGHTA and CDR2 FQGNSA. In DNA, the CDR3 is TGTGCCAGCAGCCCCCGACTAGCGGGATCCTACGAGCAGTACTTC. Translating it yields CASSPRLAGSYEQYF.

Worth noting for this clonotype: A read error is possible here, since a much larger clone lies one base away. The chain has TRBV18 and TRBJ2-7; D gene ambiguous. Germline V CDR1 and CDR2: KGHSH, LQKENI. The V gene lost 6 bases and the J gene lost 3 bases, with 15 bases spanning the gap. The CDR3 sequence is 14 residues long. The CDR3 protein is CASSTGLTNYEQYF. The CDR3 region has the DNA TGTGCCAGCTCTACGGGCTTAACAAACTACGAGCAGTACTTC. The full variable domain, in which reference TRBV18 and TRBJ2-7 provide the parts outside the CDR3, is NAGVMQNPRHLVRRRGQEARLRCSPMKGHSHVYWYRQLPEEGLKFMVYLQKENIIDESGMPKERFSAEFPKEGPSILRIQQVVRGDSAAYFCASSTGLTNYEQYFGPGTRLTVT.

This rearrangement joins TRBV28 to TRBJ1-1; D possibly corresponds to TRBD1 (5 bases). The CDR3 loop spans 14 amino acids. Germline CDR1 and CDR2: MDHEN and SYDVKM. Trimming took off 6 bases at V and 4 bases at J, with 15 bases between the two ends. CDR3 amino acids: CASSTTERATEAFF. DNA of the CDR3: TGTGCCAGCAGCACGACAGAGAGGGCCACTGAAGCTTTCTTT.

CDR3: CASSSPGDRYEQFF. The CDR3 DNA sequence: TGTGCCAGCAGTAGCCCGGGGGACCGCTATGAGCAGTTCTTC. The gene calls are TRBV6-4 and TRBJ2-1; TRBD2 is a possible D gene (6 bases). Per the germline V gene, CDR1 is MRHNA and CDR2 is SNTAGT. V was pared by 5 bases and J by 8 bases, with 16 bases between. The CDR3 length is 14 residues.

V gene TRBV12-3 or TRBV12-4 combines with J gene TRBJ2-6, with 7 bases aligning to TRBD1. The CDR3 has 16 residues. V lost 7 bases, J lost 0 bases, and 6 bases stayed unmatched. The CDR3 DNA is TGTGCCAGCAATGCTGCAGGGGGCTCTGGGGCCAACGTCCTGACTTTC. Translating it yields CASNAAGGSGANVLTF.

This clonotype occurred many times. The V and J genes are TRBV20-1 and TRBJ2-1; TRBD2 matches at 7 bases. The germline CDR1 and CDR2 sequences are DFQATT and SNEGSKA (reference sequence). CDR3 length: 16 residues. V was clipped by 5 bases and J by 6 bases; unmatched bases: 16. CDR3 nucleotide sequence: TGCAGTGCTCCCTCCTCGGGAGGAGTTTTGGGCAATGAGCAGTTCTTC. Amino acids: CSAPSSGGVLGNEQFF.

At least ten counts were recorded for this clonotype. This sequence joins TRBV11-2 and TRBJ2-2; D gene unclear. The V gene lost 5 bases and the J gene lost 0 bases, with 7 bases spanning the gap. CDR1 is SGHAT and CDR2 is FQNNGV in the germline V gene. The CDR3 spans 14 residues. The CDR3 protein is CASSPTSNTGELFF. The CDR3 coding sequence is TGTGCCAGCAGCCCGACGTCGAACACCGGGGAGCTGTTTTTT.

V usage is TRBV6-2 or TRBV6-3 and J usage is TRBJ2-7, with D possibly called TRBD1 or TRBD2 (6 bases each). Germline V CDR1 and CDR2: MNHEY, SVGEGT. The CDR3 is 13 residues long. Trimming pared 5 bases from V and 12 bases from J, leaving 20 bases between. The CDR3 DNA follows: TGTGCCAGCAGTCCTTCTGGGGGGCGGGACACGTACTTC. The encoded protein is CASSPSGGRDTYF.

The rearrangement links TRBV4-1 to TRBJ2-4; TRBD2 agrees at 11 bases. J lost 0 bases, V lost 0 bases, and 10 bases had no gene match. The CDR3 runs to 20 residues. CDR1 and CDR2 (germline): MGHRA, YSYEKL. The CDR3 DNA reads TGCGCCAGCAGCCAAGACCCCACTAGCGGGAGCCACCTAGCCAAAAACATTCAGTACTTC. It codes for CASSQDPTSGSHLAKNIQYF.

This clonotype was recorded at least ten times. This rearrangement joins TRBV28 to TRBJ1-2, with TRBD1 identical over 10 bases. The V and J ends lost 6 bases and 8 bases, in that order; junction bases with no gene match: 12. Germline V gene lookup returns CDR1 MDHEN and CDR2 SYDVKM. The CDR3 covers 15 residues. The CDR3 is CASSQTGTGVGGYTF. The CDR3 region has the DNA TGTGCCAGCAGCCAAACCGGGACAGGGGTAGGAGGCTACACCTTC.

The genes are TRBV29-1 and TRBJ2-3, with 8 bases identical to TRBD2. Trimming took 4 bases from V and 6 from J; bases not matched to a gene: 6. The CDR3 runs 13 residues. CDR1 and CDR2 (germline): SQVTM, ANQGSEA. CDR3 bases: TGCAGCGTTGGGGCGGGGGGCCCCGATACGCAGTATTTT. Protein sequence: CSVGAGGPDTQYF.

Only a few counts were recorded for this clonotype. The chain's CDR3 is CASSLGAGNTIYF. DNA of the CDR3: TGTGCCAGCAGTTTGGGGGCCGGAAACACCATATATTTT. J is TRBJ1-3 and V is TRBV27; TRBD1 is a possible D gene (6 bases). Germline CDR1 and CDR2: MNHEY and SMNVEV (reference sequence). The CDR3 length is 13 residues. The V gene lost 3 bases and the J gene lost 4 bases, with 7 bases spanning the gap.

This clonotype was observed at least ten times. V is TRBV5-1 and J is TRBJ2-3; 13 positions agree with TRBD2. The V and J ends lost 4 bases and 3 bases, in that order; junction bases with no gene match: 5. This CDR3 spans 16 amino acids. Germline assignment: CDR1 SGHRS and CDR2 YFSETQ. The CDR3 is CASSGETSGRTDTQYF. In nucleotides, the CDR3 is TGCGCCAGCAGCGGAGAGACTAGCGGGAGGACAGATACGCAGTATTTT.

This clonotype was detected many times. This chain joins TRBV6-4 and TRBJ2-7; 7 nucleotides align to TRBD2. With 3 bases clipped from V and 1 base from J, the junction kept 6 bases outside the gene matches. Germline-derived CDR1 and CDR2 are MRHNA and SNTAGT. The CDR3 runs 15 residues. The CDR3 protein is CASSEFGGSSYEQYF. The CDR3 DNA is TGTGCCAGCAGTGAATTTGGCGGGAGTTCCTACGAGCAGTACTTC.

This clonotype was picked up many times. The chain couples TRBV20-1 to TRBJ2-1, with 7 bases identical to TRBD1. V lost 2 bases and J lost 9; bases outside the gene matches: 13. CDR1 DFQATT and CDR2 SNEGSKA come from the germline V gene (reference sequence). This CDR3 region has 15 residues. The DNA for the CDR3 is TGCAGTGCTAGAAAGCCAGGGGGACCCAAACCTGAGCAGTTCTTC. Encoded protein: CSARKPGGPKPEQFF.

The V gene is TRBV28, the J gene TRBJ1-4, with D unresolved. V was pared by 5 bases and J by 8 bases, with 6 bases between. Germline loops: CDR1 MDHEN, CDR2 SYDVKM. The length of the CDR3 is 11 residues. The CDR3 here is CASSPREKLFF. The CDR3 bases are TGTGCCAGCAGTCCCCGGGAAAAACTGTTTTTT.